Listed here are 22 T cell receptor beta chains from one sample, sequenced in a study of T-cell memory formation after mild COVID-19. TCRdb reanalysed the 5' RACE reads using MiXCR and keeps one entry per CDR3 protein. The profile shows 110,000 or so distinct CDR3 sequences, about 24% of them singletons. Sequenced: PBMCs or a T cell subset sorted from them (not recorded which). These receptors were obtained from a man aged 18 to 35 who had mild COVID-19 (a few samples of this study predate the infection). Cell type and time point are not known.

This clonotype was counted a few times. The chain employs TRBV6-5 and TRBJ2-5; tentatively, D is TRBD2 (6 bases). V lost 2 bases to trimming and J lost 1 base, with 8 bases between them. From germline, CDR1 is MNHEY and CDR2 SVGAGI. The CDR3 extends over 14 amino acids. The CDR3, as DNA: TGTGCCAGCAGTTACGGGGGGACCCAAGAGACCCAGTACTTC. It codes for CASSYGGTQETQYF.

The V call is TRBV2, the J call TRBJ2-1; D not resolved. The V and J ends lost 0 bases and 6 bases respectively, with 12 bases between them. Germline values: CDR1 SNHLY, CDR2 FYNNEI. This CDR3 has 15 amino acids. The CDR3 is CASSEAIGISNEQFF. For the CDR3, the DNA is TGTGCCAGCAGTGAAGCAATAGGCATTTCCAATGAGCAGTTCTTC.

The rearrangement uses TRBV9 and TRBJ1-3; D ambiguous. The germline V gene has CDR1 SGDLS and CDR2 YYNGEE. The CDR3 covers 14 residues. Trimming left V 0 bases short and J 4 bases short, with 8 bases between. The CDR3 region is CASSVGVLGNTIYF. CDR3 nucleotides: TGTGCCAGCAGCGTAGGGGTTTTGGGAAACACCATATATTTT.

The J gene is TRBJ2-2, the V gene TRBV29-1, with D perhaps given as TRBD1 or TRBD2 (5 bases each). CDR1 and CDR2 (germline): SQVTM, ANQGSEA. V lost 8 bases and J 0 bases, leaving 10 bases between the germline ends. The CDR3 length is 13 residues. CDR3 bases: TGCAGCACCTCGGGGCCGAACACCGGGGAGCTGTTTTTT. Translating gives CSTSGPNTGELFF.

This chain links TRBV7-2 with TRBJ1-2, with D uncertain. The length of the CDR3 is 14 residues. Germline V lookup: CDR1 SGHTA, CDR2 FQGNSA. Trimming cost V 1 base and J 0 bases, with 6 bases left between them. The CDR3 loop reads CASSLGFSNYGYTF. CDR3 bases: TGTGCCAGCAGCTTAGGTTTTTCTAACTATGGCTACACCTTC.

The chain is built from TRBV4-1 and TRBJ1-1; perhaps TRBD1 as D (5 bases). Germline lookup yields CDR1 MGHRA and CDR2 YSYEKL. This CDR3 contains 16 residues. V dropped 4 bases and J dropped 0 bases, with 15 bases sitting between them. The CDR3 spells CASSPSGTEMNTEAFF. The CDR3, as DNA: TGCGCCAGCAGCCCCAGCGGGACTGAGATGAACACTGAAGCTTTCTTT.

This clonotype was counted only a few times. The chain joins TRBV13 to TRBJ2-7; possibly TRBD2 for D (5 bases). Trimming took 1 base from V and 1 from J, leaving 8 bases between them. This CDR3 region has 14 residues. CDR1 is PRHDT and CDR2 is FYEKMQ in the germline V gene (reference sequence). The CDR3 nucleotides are TGTGCCAGCAGCTTAGACGGGGAATCCTACGAGCAGTACTTC. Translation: CASSLDGESYEQYF.

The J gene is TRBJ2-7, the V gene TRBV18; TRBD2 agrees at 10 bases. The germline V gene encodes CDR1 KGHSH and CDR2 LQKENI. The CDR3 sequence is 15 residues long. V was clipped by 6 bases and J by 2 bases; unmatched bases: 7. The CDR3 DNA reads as TGTGCCAGCTCGCCGGGCAGCGGGGGGGCCTACGAGCAGTACTTC. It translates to CASSPGSGGAYEQYF.

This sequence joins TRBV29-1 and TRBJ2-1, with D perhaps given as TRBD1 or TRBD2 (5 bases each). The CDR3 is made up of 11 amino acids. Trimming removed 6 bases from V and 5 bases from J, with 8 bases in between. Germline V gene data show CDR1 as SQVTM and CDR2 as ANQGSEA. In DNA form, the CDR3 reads TGCAGCGTGGGACGGGACAATGAGCAGTTCTTC. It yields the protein CSVGRDNEQFF.

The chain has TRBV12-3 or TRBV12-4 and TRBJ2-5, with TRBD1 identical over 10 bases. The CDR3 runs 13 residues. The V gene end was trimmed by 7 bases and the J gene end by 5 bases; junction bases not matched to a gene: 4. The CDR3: CASTLDRGETQYF. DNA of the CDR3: TGTGCCAGCACCCTGGACAGGGGGGAGACCCAGTACTTC.

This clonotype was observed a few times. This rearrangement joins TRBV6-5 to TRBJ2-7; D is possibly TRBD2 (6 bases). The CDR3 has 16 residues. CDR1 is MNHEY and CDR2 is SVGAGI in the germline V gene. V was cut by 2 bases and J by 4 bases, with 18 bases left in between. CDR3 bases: TGTGCCAGCAGTTACAGAGGGACTGATGGGGGGTACGAGCAGTACTTC. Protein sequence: CASSYRGTDGGYEQYF.

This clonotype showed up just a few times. The CDR3 reads CASSSETQETQYF. The CDR3 bases are TGTGCCAGCAGTTCGGAGACCCAAGAGACCCAGTACTTC. V and J are TRBV12-3 or TRBV12-4 and TRBJ2-5; D gene uncertain. This CDR3 spans 13 amino acids. Trimming cost V 4 bases and J 1 base, with 7 bases left between them.

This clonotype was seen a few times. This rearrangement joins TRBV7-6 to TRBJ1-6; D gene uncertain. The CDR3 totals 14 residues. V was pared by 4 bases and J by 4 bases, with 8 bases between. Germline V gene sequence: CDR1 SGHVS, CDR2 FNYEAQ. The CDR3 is CASSSNSYNSPLHF. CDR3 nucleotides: TGTGCCAGCAGCTCCAACAGTTATAATTCACCCCTCCACTTT. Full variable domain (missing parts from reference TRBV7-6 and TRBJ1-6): GAGVSQSPRYKVTKRGQDVALRCDPISGHVSLYWYRQALGQGPEFLTYFNYEAQQDKSGLPNDRFSAERPEGSISTLTIQRTEQRDSAMYRCASSSNSYNSPLHFGNGTRLTVT.

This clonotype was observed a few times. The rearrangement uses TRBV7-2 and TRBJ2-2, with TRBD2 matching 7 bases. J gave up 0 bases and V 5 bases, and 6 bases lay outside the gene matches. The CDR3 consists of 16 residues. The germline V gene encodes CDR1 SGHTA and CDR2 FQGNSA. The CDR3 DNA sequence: TGTGCCAGCAGCCCCCACGGGGGGTCGAACACCGGGGAGCTGTTTTTT. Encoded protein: CASSPHGGSNTGELFF.

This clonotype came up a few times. CDR3 DNA sequence: TGTGCCAGCAGCTCCTGGGGGGGAGAAAAACTGTTTTTT. It codes for CASSSWGGEKLFF. The chain combines TRBV7-9 with TRBJ1-4; tentatively, D is TRBD1 (5 bases). The V and J ends lost 4 bases and 8 bases respectively, with 11 bases between them. CDR3 length equals 13 residues. The germline CDR1 and CDR2 sequences are SEHNR and FQNEAQ (reference sequence).

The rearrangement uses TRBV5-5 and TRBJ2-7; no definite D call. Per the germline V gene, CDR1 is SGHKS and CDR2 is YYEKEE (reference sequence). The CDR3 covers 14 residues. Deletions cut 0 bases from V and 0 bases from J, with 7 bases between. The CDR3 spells CASSLGDISYEQYF. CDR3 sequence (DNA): TGTGCCAGCAGCTTGGGAGACATCTCCTACGAGCAGTACTTC.

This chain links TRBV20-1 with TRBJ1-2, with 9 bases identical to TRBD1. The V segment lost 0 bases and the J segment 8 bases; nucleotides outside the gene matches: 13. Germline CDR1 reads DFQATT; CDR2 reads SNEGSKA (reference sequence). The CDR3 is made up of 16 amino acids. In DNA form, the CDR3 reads TGCAGTGCTAGAGATATGGGGACAGGGACCTACTGGGGCTACACCTTC. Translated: CSARDMGTGTYWGYTF.

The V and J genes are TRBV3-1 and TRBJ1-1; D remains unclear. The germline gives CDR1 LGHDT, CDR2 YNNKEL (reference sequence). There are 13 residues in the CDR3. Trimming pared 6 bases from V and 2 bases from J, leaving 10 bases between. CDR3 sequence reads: CASSSLLNTEAFF. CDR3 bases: TGTGCCAGCAGTTCTCTCCTTAACACTGAAGCTTTCTTT.

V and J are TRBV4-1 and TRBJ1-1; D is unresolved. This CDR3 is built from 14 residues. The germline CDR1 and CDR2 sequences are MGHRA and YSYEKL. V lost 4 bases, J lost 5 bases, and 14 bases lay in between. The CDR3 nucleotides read TGCGCCAGCAGCCCTCTCGTGGGGAGGACTGAAGCTTTCTTT. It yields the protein CASSPLVGRTEAFF.

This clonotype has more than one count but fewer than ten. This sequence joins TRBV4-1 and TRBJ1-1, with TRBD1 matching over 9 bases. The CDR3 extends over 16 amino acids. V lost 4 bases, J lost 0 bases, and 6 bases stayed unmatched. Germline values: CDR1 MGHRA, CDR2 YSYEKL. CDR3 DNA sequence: TGCGCCAGCAGCCGCCGACAGGGGGAAATGAACACTGAAGCTTTCTTT. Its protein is CASSRRQGEMNTEAFF.

The CDR3 coding sequence is TGTGCCAGCAACACAGGGTCGGCTGAGCAGTTCTTC. Protein sequence: CASNTGSAEQFF. The chain carries TRBV7-8 and TRBJ2-1, with a weak D call TRBD1 (6 bases). The germline V and J ends were trimmed by 7 bases and 9 bases, with 13 bases remaining between them. The CDR3 has 12 amino acids. Germline-derived CDR1 and CDR2 are SGHVS and FQNEAQ.

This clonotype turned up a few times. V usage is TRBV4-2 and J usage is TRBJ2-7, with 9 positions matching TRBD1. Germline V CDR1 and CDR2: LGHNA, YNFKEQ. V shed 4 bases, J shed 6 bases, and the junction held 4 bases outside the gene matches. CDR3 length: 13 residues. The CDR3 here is CASSRDRASEQYF. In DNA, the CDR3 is TGTGCCAGCAGCCGGGACAGGGCCTCCGAGCAGTACTTC.